This T cell receptor beta chain was recovered during a study of CD8 T cells in ankylosing spondylitis. Study-wide points: Ankylosing spondylitis blood appeared to carry a characteristic TCR beta motif of roughly 8 highly homologous variants. Peripheral blood samples showed relatively rare disease-linked clones, and these clones were CD8+. Reactive arthritis synovial fluid and blood previously showed some of these motif variants.

As the method for making TCR beta libraries, quantitative 5'-RACE with molecular barcodes was used. TCRdb ran MiXCR on the 5' RACE reads and lists one entry per CDR3 protein. The profile shows under 200,000 distinct CDR3 sequences, approximately 9% of them singletons. In the case of this clonotype: Its antigen remains unidentified.

This CDR3 is 14 amino acids long. The germline V and J ends were trimmed by 5 bases and 6 bases, with 14 bases remaining between them. Germline CDR1 SGHNT, CDR2 YENEEA. The chain couples TRBV11-3 to TRBJ2-1; either TRBD1 or TRBD2 may fit D (6 bases each). The sample consisted of blood, either unsorted or a sorted T cell fraction (not recorded which). The clonotype comes from a female donor with ankylosing spondylitis or in good health (not recorded which). DNA for the CDR3: TGTGCCAGCAGCCCCGGGGGCCGAACCAATGAGCAGTTCTTC. Its protein product is CASSPGGRTNEQFF.